This T cell receptor (beta chain) came from a study of T cell responses to AZD1222 COVID-19 vaccine. Note on this clone: Its target is unknown.

Notes on the study in general: The donor cohort was predominantly white British with a female majority, and clonal diversity may have been underestimated. Baseline antibody screening turned up just six seropositive AZD1222 recipients. Spike-wide coverage was observed for vaccine-associated CD4 TCRs, with dominant responses at 160-218 and 743-854.

Sequencing used immunoSEQ multiplex PCR; TCRdb keeps in-frame clones, though not all of them. This table has 250,000 to 300,000 clones, 94% appearing once. V trimming: 0 bases; J trimming: 4 bases; junction bases outside the gene matches: 0. The V gene's germline CDR1 is SGDLS and CDR2 YYNGEE. CDR3 size: 15 residues. This specimen was peripheral blood, taken 28 days after the second AZD1222 dose. The chain couples TRBV9 to TRBJ2-1; 11 bases fit TRBD2. The sequence derives from an adult who received the AZD1222 COVID-19 vaccine. CDR3 loop: CASSVASGGYNEQFF. CDR3 DNA sequence: TGTGCCAGCAGCGTAGCTAGCGGGGGGTACAATGAGCAGTTCTTC. The full variable domain, rest sourced from reference TRBV9 and TRBJ2-1, is DSGVTQTPKHLITATGQRVTLRCSPRSGDLSVYWYQQSLDQGLQFLIQYYNGEERAKGNILERFSAQQFPDLHSELNLSSLELGDSALYFCASSVASGGYNEQFFGPGTRLTVL.